The clone carrying this TCR beta chain has at least ten counts. The antigen remains unidentified. In the library, individual cDNA molecules carried attached unique molecular identifiers. TCRdb used MiXCR to reprocess the 5' RACE reads, holding one entry per CDR3 protein. Among fewer than 50,000 distinct CDR3 sequences, less than 7% were seen once, and the ten largest hold around 12%. The data belong to a study of early T cells in non-severe SARS-CoV-2 infection. Turning to the study itself: Sequencing used unsorted whole-blood bulk RNA, so chains lack pairing.

Broader study findings: Private and CD4 specificities were missed by VDJdb matching, skewed to anti-spike CD8.

The CDR3 consists of 14 residues. The germline V and J ends were trimmed by 0 bases and 2 bases, with 4 bases remaining between them. The V gene's germline CDR1 is SEHNR and CDR2 FQNEAQ (reference sequence). The sequence was collected from an adult who was a healthcare worker with PCR-confirmed SARS-CoV-2 infection or an uninfected control (not recorded which). V and J are TRBV7-9 and TRBJ1-4; D not resolved. The sequenced sample consisted of whole blood. This CDR3 is CASSLAQTNEKLFF. The CDR3 DNA is TGTGCCAGCAGCTTAGCCCAGACTAATGAAAAACTGTTTTTT.